This T cell receptor beta chain is from a study of early stage breast cancer tumors. Study overall: Of 15 to 20 invasive breast tumors, fewer than 13 were hormone receptor-positive, HER2-negative.

Within the sample, this clone is medium-sized. Antigen specificity is unknown. TCRdb's copy holds only in-frame clones and misses some; the assay was immunoSEQ multiplex PCR. This table has tens of thousands of clones, 74% appearing once. Overall study findings and caveats: Enriched TCRB sequences shared across patients were mostly commonly generated sequences.

This sequence originates from a person aged 55 to 75 with breast cancer. Material for sequencing was blood.

The chain's CDR3 is CASSSRGPQGTGELFF. The CDR3 coding sequence is TGTGCCAGCAGCTCCAGGGGGCCACAGGGGACCGGGGAGCTGTTTTTT. J is TRBJ2-2 and V is TRBV21-1; TRBD1, the D gene given by the table, was not confirmed from the DNA. TRBV21-1 is recorded as a pseudogene. This CDR3 spans 16 amino acids.